The T cell receptor beta chain described here comes from a study of T cells in Graves' hyperthyroidism and ophthalmopathy. This clonotype was recorded at least ten times. With V trimmed by 4 bases and J by 7 bases, 7 bases remained unmatched. Germline values: CDR1 KGHSH, CDR2 LQKENI. The CDR3 contains 14 residues. RNA transcripts yielded amplified TCR beta CDR3 regions. Initially, a first-round RT-PCR of the TCR CDR3 employed the HTBI primer set. TCRdb analysed the multiplex PCR reads with MiXCR anew, one entry per CDR3 protein. Of over 500,000 distinct CDR3 sequences in the sample, roughly 17% were seen once.

Specimen: blood. The TCR was taken from a woman younger than 30 with Graves' ophthalmopathy. The chain has TRBV18 and TRBJ2-1; 7 bases match TRBD1. The CDR3 DNA reads as TGTGCCAGCTCACGGACCCAACAGGGGAATGAGCAGTTCTTC. Its translation is CASSRTQQGNEQFF.